Shown below are 24 T cell receptor beta chains from a single sample sequenced in a study of blood T cell repertoires in COVID-19. TCRdb's copy holds only in-frame clones and misses some; the assay was immunoSEQ multiplex PCR. The data hold about 250,000 clones, with around 90% observed a single time. Sequenced: peripheral blood. These receptors came from an elderly man with acute or convalescent COVID-19.

V usage is TRBV24-1 and J usage is TRBJ1-1, with D possibly being TRBD1 (6 bases). This CDR3 contains 17 residues. Germline V gene sequence: CDR1 KGHDR, CDR2 SFDVKD. V lost 8 bases to trimming and J lost 0 bases, with 21 bases between them. Written as DNA, the CDR3 is TGTGCCACCACCAAACTATATGACAGGCAAATGAACACTGAAGCTTTCTTT. Translation gives CATTKLYDRQMNTEAFF.

V is TRBV7-2 and J is TRBJ2-5; 13 bases map to TRBD2. V shed 5 bases, J shed 9 bases, and the junction held 15 bases outside the gene matches. Germline CDR1 reads SGHTA; CDR2 reads FQGNSA. The CDR3 totals 17 residues. The CDR3, as DNA: TGTGCCAGCAGCCCCCCGGGACTAGCGGGGCCAACAGGGGCCCAGTACTTC. The encoded protein is CASSPPGLAGPTGAQYF.

The gene calls are TRBV7-2 and TRBJ2-5; 7 bases line up with TRBD2. CDR1 and CDR2 (germline): SGHTA, FQGNSA. This CDR3 has 15 residues. The V segment lost 5 bases and the J segment 4 bases; nucleotides outside the gene matches: 10. CDR3 in amino acids: CASSRWGGTPETQYF. CDR3 DNA sequence: TGTGCCAGCAGCCGGTGGGGAGGGACCCCAGAGACCCAGTACTTC. The variable domain in full, with the rest retrieved from reference TRBV7-2 and TRBJ2-5, is GAGVSQSPSNKVTEKGKDVELRCDPISGHTALYWYRQSLGQGLEFLIYFQGNSAPDKSGLPSDRFSAERTGGSVSTLTIQRTQQEDSAVYLCASSRWGGTPETQYFGPGTRLLVL.

The CDR3 reads CATLAGGTDTQYF. CDR3 bases: TGTGCCACATTAGCGGGAGGGACAGATACGCAGTATTTT. The chain has TRBV28 and TRBJ2-3; the match to TRBD2 covers 11 bases. Germline V gene sequence: CDR1 MDHEN, CDR2 SYDVKM. The V gene end was trimmed by 10 bases and the J gene end by 3 bases; junction bases not matched to a gene: 3. CDR3 length: 13 amino acids.

The V call is TRBV29-1, the J call TRBJ2-3; 8 nucleotides line up with TRBD2. CDR1 SQVTM and CDR2 ANQGSEA come from the germline V gene. This CDR3 is 14 amino acids long. V gave up 4 bases and J gave up 6 bases; unmatched junction bases: 9. The CDR3 protein is CSVGGLVVGDTQYF. Here the CDR3 DNA reads TGCAGCGTTGGGGGACTAGTCGTGGGGGATACGCAGTATTTT.

The genes are TRBV12-3 or TRBV12-4 and TRBJ2-5, with TRBD1 as a possible D gene (6 bases). The CDR3 runs to 13 residues. V was cut by 7 bases and J by 9 bases, with 18 bases left in between. The CDR3 DNA sequence: TGTGCCAGCACCAGGACAGCCCTAGGGGCCCAGTACTTC. It is translated as CASTRTALGAQYF.

The V and J genes are TRBV4-1 and TRBJ2-7; D gene uncertain. The length of the CDR3 is 14 residues. Trimming left V 2 bases short and J 5 bases short, with 13 bases between. Germline lookup yields CDR1 MGHRA and CDR2 YSYEKL. The CDR3 nucleotides read TGCGCCAGCAGCCAATCTGGGCCCCTCGACGAGCAGTACTTC. Its translation: CASSQSGPLDEQYF.

The chain uses TRBV9 and TRBJ1-1; TRBD1 is a possible D gene (6 bases). CDR1 is SGDLS and CDR2 is YYNGEE in the germline V gene. The CDR3 is 15 amino acids. Trimming took 4 bases from V and 1 from J, leaving 14 bases between them. The CDR3 is CASSLEGGWNTEAFF. CDR3 coding DNA: TGTGCCAGCAGCTTAGAGGGGGGGTGGAACACTGAAGCTTTCTTT.

V usage is TRBV6-2 or TRBV6-3 and J usage is TRBJ2-7; TRBD2 aligns across 7 bases. Trimming took 2 bases from V and 2 from J; bases not matched to a gene: 6. The CDR3 runs to 15 residues. Germline loops: CDR1 MNHEY, CDR2 SVGEGT. The CDR3 reads CASSYGELAAYEQYF. CDR3 nucleotide sequence: TGTGCCAGCAGTTACGGGGAGCTAGCGGCCTACGAGCAGTACTTC.

The chain recombines TRBV28 with TRBJ1-5; a possible D gene is TRBD1 (5 bases). The length of the CDR3 is 15 residues. Germline-derived CDR1 and CDR2 are MDHEN and SYDVKM. V gave up 4 bases and J gave up 0 bases, with 10 bases separating them. The CDR3 is CASSSDRVSNQPQHF. The CDR3 nucleotides are TGTGCCAGCAGTTCCGACAGAGTTAGCAATCAGCCCCAGCATTTT.

This rearrangement joins TRBV7-3 to TRBJ2-1; TRBD2 matches 8 bases. The CDR3 contains 15 residues. V gave up 1 base and J gave up 4 bases; unmatched junction bases: 3. Germline V gives CDR1 SGHTA, CDR2 FQGTGA. Written as DNA, the CDR3 is TGTGCCAGCAGCTTAAGTAGCGGGATTTACAATGAGCAGTTCTTC. This translates into CASSLSSGIYNEQFF.

The rearrangement links TRBV4-3 to TRBJ2-1; TRBD2 matches at 13 bases. Germline V gene data show CDR1 as LGHNA and CDR2 as YSLEER. V shed 0 bases and J 7 bases; nucleotides not matched to a gene: 6. This CDR3 contains 17 residues. The CDR3: CASSQERRGLAGNEQFF. The CDR3, as DNA: TGCGCCAGCAGCCAAGAGAGAAGGGGACTAGCGGGGAATGAGCAGTTCTTC.

V and J are TRBV7-2 and TRBJ1-3, with 8 bases lining up with TRBD1. The CDR3 is made up of 16 amino acids. V lost 2 bases and J lost 8; bases outside the gene matches: 11. Germline-derived CDR1 and CDR2 are SGHTA and FQGNSA. The CDR3 DNA is TGTGCCAGCAGCTTATTCTCCCTGCAGGGGGCGGACACCATATATTTT. Its translation is CASSLFSLQGADTIYF.

V and J are TRBV7-9 and TRBJ1-4; TRBD1 aligns across 7 bases. This CDR3 region has 15 residues. The V gene's germline CDR1 is SEHNR and CDR2 FQNEAQ (reference sequence). J was trimmed by 4 bases and V by 3 bases; bases with no gene match: 5. CDR3 nucleotides: TGTGCCAGCAGCTTCCAGGGACAGATTAATGAAAAACTGTTTTTT. It is translated as CASSFQGQINEKLFF.

The chain is built from TRBV6-6 and TRBJ2-2; 9 positions agree with TRBD1. CDR1 and CDR2 from the germline V gene are MNHNY and SVGAGI (reference sequence). V gave up 7 bases and J gave up 6 bases; unmatched junction bases: 6. The CDR3 contains 14 residues. In DNA, the CDR3 is TGTGCCAGCAATATACAGGGGGCCGCCGGGGAGCTGTTTTTT. Amino acid sequence: CASNIQGAAGELFF.

The chain joins TRBV14 to TRBJ1-2; D perhaps matches TRBD1 (5 bases). CDR3 length: 14 amino acids. Germline lookup yields CDR1 SGHDN and CDR2 FVKESK. V gave up 4 bases and J gave up 5 bases, with 14 bases separating them. CDR3 sequence (DNA): TGTGCCAGCAGCCCGGGACTCGGAGGGTATGGCTACACCTTC. Its protein product is CASSPGLGGYGYTF.

The V gene is TRBV5-4, the J gene TRBJ2-2, with TRBD2 identical over 9 bases. The CDR3 length is 15 residues. Germline loops: CDR1 SGHNT, CDR2 YYREEE (reference sequence). With V trimmed by 6 bases and J by 5 bases, 8 bases remained unmatched. The CDR3 nucleotides read TGTGCCAGCACCCGTACTAGCGGGTTGACCGGGGAGCTGTTTTTT. Its translation is CASTRTSGLTGELFF.

The chain carries TRBV6-5 and TRBJ2-3; D ambiguous. The germline V gene has CDR1 MNHEY and CDR2 SVGAGI. The CDR3 length is 15 residues. With 2 bases removed from V and 0 bases from J, the gap between germline ends came to 9 bases. The CDR3 loop reads CASSYAPTSTDTQYF. The CDR3, as DNA: TGTGCCAGCAGTTACGCCCCTACTAGCACAGATACGCAGTATTTT.

This clone was recorded once. This chain uses TRBV4-3 with TRBJ1-2; D perhaps matches TRBD1 (6 bases). Trimming pared 0 bases from V and 3 bases from J, leaving 11 bases between. The CDR3 loop spans 15 amino acids. Per the germline V gene, CDR1 is LGHNA and CDR2 is YSLEER. The CDR3 DNA is TGCGCCAGCAGCCAAGATCTACACAGGGACTATGGCTACACCTTC. This translates into CASSQDLHRDYGYTF.

The chain is built from TRBV25-1 and TRBJ1-5; D is possibly TRBD1 (6 bases). The CDR3 is 14 residues long. V was pared by 2 bases and J by 5 bases, with 10 bases between. Germline loops: CDR1 MGHDK, CDR2 SYGVNS. As DNA, the CDR3 is TGTGCCAGCAGTGAAATAACAGGGCATCAGCCCCAGCATTTT. As protein: CASSEITGHQPQHF.

The chain carries TRBV4-2 and TRBJ2-7; 9 bases match TRBD1. The CDR3 sequence is 15 residues long. Germline-derived CDR1 and CDR2 are LGHNA and YNFKEQ. The junction had 4 bases not matched to a gene; V was cut back by 1 base and J by 3 bases. The CDR3 protein is CASSQVGTGNYEQYF. CDR3 in DNA: TGTGCCAGCAGCCAAGTAGGGACAGGGAACTACGAGCAGTACTTC.

The DNA for the CDR3 is TGTGCCAGCAGCTTGGAGATAGCGGGGGGCCTGGAGACCCAGTACTTC. Translating it yields CASSLEIAGGLETQYF. The chain recombines TRBV5-6 with TRBJ2-5, with TRBD2 identical over 10 bases. J lost 5 bases, V lost 0 bases, and 7 bases had no gene match. This CDR3 has 16 amino acids. Germline V CDR1 and CDR2: SGHDT, YYEEEE.

This sequence joins TRBV3-1 (or the pseudogene TRBV3-2) and TRBJ1-3; maybe TRBD1 (5 bases). The CDR3 is made up of 14 amino acids. Trimming stripped 1 base from V and 8 bases from J, with 12 bases between. The germline gives CDR1 LGHDT, CDR2 YNNKEL (reference sequence). The CDR3 DNA follows: TGTGCCAGCAGCCAAGTTCAGGGTTGGGACACCATATATTTT. Amino acids: CASSQVQGWDTIYF.

The sample holds one count of this clone. The chain is built from TRBV12-3 or TRBV12-4 and TRBJ1-1; possible D gene TRBD1, 5 bases. Trimming removed 3 bases at V and 8 bases at J, with 10 bases between. The CDR3 length is 12 residues. The chain's CDR3 is CASSFRSGEAFF. CDR3 DNA sequence: TGTGCCAGCAGTTTTAGGTCAGGGGAAGCTTTCTTT.